This T cell receptor (beta chain) is from a study of shared clonotypes between healthy human individuals. The method was immunoSEQ multiplex PCR; TCRdb's version includes in-frame clones alone and lacks a portion of them. This sample has 450,000 to 500,000 clones; over 70% occur once, and the top ten carry roughly 12%. Germline CDR1 SGHDT, CDR2 YYEEEE. This CDR3 region has 13 residues. The V gene end was trimmed by 4 bases and the J gene end by 7 bases; junction bases not matched to a gene: 5. Material for sequencing was PBMCs. This chain joins TRBV5-6 and TRBJ2-1; 7 bases fit TRBD1. The sequence was obtained from a woman aged 40 to 50 in good health. Some clones in this sample may be carry-over from other donors' samples. Here the CDR3 reads CASSPGGWNEQFF. CDR3 DNA sequence: TGTGCCAGCAGCCCAGGGGGATGGAATGAGCAGTTCTTC.